A selection of T cell receptor gamma chains follows, all from one sample in a study of intestinal T cells in coeliac disease. TCRdb fed the multiplex PCR reads to CATT. The data hold a few hundred gamma-chain clones, with around 54% observed a single time. Sequencing was performed on a duodenal biopsy. The source is a human donor who served as a control with a normal duodenal biopsy, not a healthy volunteer. The CDR3 runs from the conserved cysteine through the conserved F or W. Clone size is given for some rows only: seen once, a few or many times, or a class if the clone is expanded.

V	size	J	CDR3	DNA
TRGV8	hyperexpanded	TRGJP2	CATWDRQGDWIKTF	TGTGCCACCTGGGATAGGCAGGGGGATTGGATCAAGACGTTT
TRGV8	few	TRGJ1/TRGJ2	CATWDHEGNKKLF	TGTGCCACCTGGGATCACGAGGGGAATAAGAAACTCTTT
TRGV2	few	TRGJP1	CATWDGWATGWFKIF	TGTGCCACCTGGGACGGCTGGGCAACTGGTTGGTTCAAGATATTT
TRGV11	NA	TRGJ1/TRGJ2	CACWIRAQSWRCYYKKLF	TGTGCCTGCTGGATTAGGGCCCAATCGTGGCGTTGTTATTATAAGAAACTCTTT
TRGV8	hyperexpanded	TRGJ1/TRGJ2	CATWDKEIYYKKLF	TGTGCCACCTGGGATAAGGAAATTTATTATAAGAAACTCTTT
TRGV5	NA	TRGJ1/TRGJ2	CAYLGLEKLF	TGTGCCTACCTGGGACTCGAGAAACTCTTT
TRGV9	NA	TRGJ1/TRGJ2	CALWDPQRKLF	TGTGCCTTGTGGGACCCGCAGAGGAAACTCTTT
TRGV8	NA	TRGJ1/TRGJ2	CATWVLCCPNYYKKLF	TGTGCCACCTGGGTTCTTTGCTGTCCAAATTATTATAAGAAACTCTTT
TRGV4	NA	TRGJ1/TRGJ2	CATWDGEGGYYKKLF	TGTGCCACCTGGGATGGGGAGGGGGGTTATTATAAGAAACTCTTT
TRGV10	NA	TRGJP1	CAAFPAPWFKIF	TGTGCTGCGTTCCCCGCACCGTGGTTCAAGATATTT
TRGV8	NA	TRGJ1/TRGJ2	CAPGIRKFIIKKLF	TGTGCACCTGGGATAAGGAAATTTATTATTAAGAAACTCTTT
TRGV11	NA	TRGJ1/TRGJ2	CACWIEGPTWRYYYKKLF	TGTGCCTGCTGGATTGAGGGCCCAACGTGGCGTTATTATTATAAGAAACTCTTT
TRGV5	NA	TRGJ1/TRGJ2	CATGLEKLF	TGTGCCACTGGACTCGAGAAACTCTTT
TRGV8	NA	TRGJP1	CATWDKTPLGWFKIF	TGTGCCACCTGGGATAAGACACCACTTGGTTGGTTCAAGATATTT